This paragraph reports one T cell receptor (beta chain). The TRB cDNA libraries were prepared by 5' RACE with UMI labels. With the 5' RACE reads reprocessed, TCRdb shows one record per CDR3 protein and no DNA. With over 100,000 distinct CDR3 sequences in the sample, the ten largest clones hold 0.45% to 0.55%. The data derive from a study of CXCR3-negative and CXCR3-positive naive CD8 T cells. The CDR3 is 16 residues long. CDR1 LNHDA and CDR2 SQIVND come from the germline V gene (reference sequence). The V gene is TRBV19, the J gene TRBJ2-2. The sequence derives from a human donor in good health. Some clones in this sample may be carry-over from other donors' samples. What was sequenced was naive CXCR3- CD8+ T cells from blood. Regarding subset: CD45RO-CCR7+CD27+CD95- naive CD8+ T cells lacking CXCR3 (TNR3-). The chain's CDR3 is CASSILLEMNTGELFF.